This T cell receptor beta chain was retrieved from a study of T-cell reconstitution after alpha-beta-depleted transplantation in children. Germline values: CDR1 SGHTA, CDR2 FQGTGA. V was trimmed by 3 bases and J by 5 bases, leaving 10 bases between them. The CDR3 totals 13 residues. Unique molecular identifiers were used in preparing the TCRbeta library. From the PCR reads, TCRdb called clonotypes with MiXCR, one entry per CDR3 protein. The repertoire holds over 400,000 distinct CDR3 sequences, with around 12% as singletons. This material consisted of PBMCs from the stem cell graft donor, taken from the stem cell graft. This receptor was obtained from a human donor who donated a stem cell graft to a child with combined immunodeficiency. The chain links TRBV7-3 to TRBJ2-5, with D perhaps TRBD1 or TRBD2 (5 bases each). The CDR3 nucleotides read TGTGCCAGCAGCTTTGACTGGGGGGAGACCCAGTACTTC. This translates into CASSFDWGETQYF. The variable domain in full, with the rest retrieved from reference TRBV7-3 and TRBJ2-5, is GAGVSQTPSNKVTEKGKYVELRCDPISGHTALYWYRQSLGQGPEFLIYFQGTGAADDSGLPNDRFFAVRPEGSVSTLKIQRTERGDSAVYLCASSFDWGETQYFGPGTRLLVL.